This TCR beta chain came from a study of cytomegalovirus exposure and HLA in healthy donors. Study-level background: Earlier results showed 90 million to 120 million unique TCR beta sequences derived from roughly 190 million T cells.

Researchers ran the PCR with 60 Vbeta and 13 Jbeta primers. In the original processing: A later analysis tallied about 80 million unique TCR beta chains, around 10 million of them shared. Only in-frame clones appear in the TCRdb table, and some are missing; sequencing was by immunoSEQ multiplex PCR. Clonal size and the V and J genes are those of that table, whereas D and trimming came from the DNA. The table shows over 100,000 clones, with 80% occurring only once. As concerns this clone: Its antigen is unidentified. An end of the junction differs from the germline gene, which may be a read error.

CDR1 is MDHEN and CDR2 is SYDVKM in the germline V gene. This CDR3 is 13 amino acids long. Overall study results and limits: A cluster of highly shared sequence variants was likely a sequencing artifact.

The chain employs TRBV28 and TRBJ2-5; no definite D call. The sample was PBMCs. This TCR came from a man younger than 45 in good health and CMV-seronegative. The chain's CDR3 is CASTLSGRETQYF. The CDR3 DNA sequence: TGTGCCAGCACTTTATCGGGTAGAGAGACCCAGTACTTC.